This record looks at one T cell receptor beta chain sequence and its context. The data belong to a study of regulatory T cells in long-lasting Graves disease. Time point noted: newly diagnosed GD, antithyroid drugs for less than 3 months. With RNA extracted from PBMCs as input, the TCR library was made. With 3 bases removed from V and 1 base from J, the gap between germline ends came to 10 bases. Germline assignment: CDR1 MNHEY and CDR2 SVGEGT. This CDR3 region has 15 residues. Building of the TCR beta libraries involved iRepertoire HTBI primers and Arm-PCR of CDR3 regions. TCRdb reanalysed the multiplex PCR reads using MiXCR and keeps one entry per CDR3 protein. The sample has under 450,000 distinct CDR3 sequences, 15% to 20% seen once. These same data were also listed under a study on T cells in Graves' hyperthyroidism and ophthalmopathy.

The chain recombines TRBV6-2 or TRBV6-3 with TRBJ1-5, with D unresolved. The sample consisted of peripheral blood mononuclear cells (PBMCs), taken at new diagnosis, from a patient treated with antithyroid drugs. The TCR was taken from a woman between 18 and 29 years old with Graves disease. Here the CDR3 reads CASSYSRRSNQPQHF. CDR3 DNA sequence: TGTGCCAGCAGTTATTCCCGACGGAGCAATCAGCCCCAGCATTTT.